Listed here is a single TCR beta chain. This entry comes from a study of blood T cell repertoires in COVID-19. Study summary: Material from acute and convalescent COVID-19 was sourced from the United States, Italy and Spain. Nucleic acid was either cDNA or gDNA, and it came from T cells, B-cell-depleted T cells, or PBMCs.

In germline, CDR1 is SEHNR, CDR2 FQNEAQ (reference sequence). The CDR3 has 14 residues. The J segment lost 3 bases and the V segment lost 11 bases, leaving 9 bases of the junction unmatched. Some clones are missing from TCRdb's copy, which holds only in-frame ones; the method was immunoSEQ multiplex PCR. The sample carries 350,000 to 400,000 clones, less than 90% recorded once. This receptor was obtained from a woman aged 55-70 years with COVID-19, enrolled during active disease. The gene calls are TRBV7-9 and TRBJ2-2; 7 bases align to TRBD2. Sequencing input: peripheral blood. The CDR3 DNA follows: TGTGCCCAGAAAGCGGGGTGGGACACCGGGGAGCTGTTTTTT. Encoded protein: CAQKAGWDTGELFF.